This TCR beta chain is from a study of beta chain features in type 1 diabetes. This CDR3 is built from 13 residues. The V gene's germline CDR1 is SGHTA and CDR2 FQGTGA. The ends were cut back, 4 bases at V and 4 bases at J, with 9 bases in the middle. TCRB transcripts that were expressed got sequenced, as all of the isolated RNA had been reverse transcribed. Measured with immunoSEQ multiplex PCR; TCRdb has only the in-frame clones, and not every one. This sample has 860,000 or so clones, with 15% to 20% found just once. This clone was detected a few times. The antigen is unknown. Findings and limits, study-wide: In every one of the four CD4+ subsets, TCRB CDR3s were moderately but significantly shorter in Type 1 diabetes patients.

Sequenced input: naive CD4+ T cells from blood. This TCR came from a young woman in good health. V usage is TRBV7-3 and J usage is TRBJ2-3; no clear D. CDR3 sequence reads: CASSSDRADTQYF. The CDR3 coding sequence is TGTGCCAGCAGCTCGGACCGAGCAGATACGCAGTATTTT.